The text below deals with one T cell receptor beta chain. The data derive from a study of blood T cell repertoires in COVID-19. On the study more broadly: Nucleic acid was either cDNA or gDNA, and it came from T cells, B-cell-depleted T cells, or PBMCs.

Per the original methods: Estimation of nucleated cell counts was performed using reference gene primer amplification. Sequenced by immunoSEQ multiplex PCR; TCRdb stores in-frame clones only, minus some. V and J calls and clone size are as listed in that table; D and trimming were resolved from the DNA. The sample contains approximately 100,000 clones, approximately 88% of which appear only once. The sequenced sample consisted of peripheral blood. This sequence originates from a woman aged 55-69 years with acute or convalescent COVID-19.

The CDR3: CASSSLGGEGRDTQYF. CDR3 DNA: TGCGCCAGCAGCTCTCTCGGAGGGGAAGGGAGAGATACGCAGTATTTT. The chain is built from TRBV5-1 and TRBJ2-3; D may be TRBD2 (6 bases). Germline CDR1 and CDR2: SGHRS and YFSETQ. V lost 3 bases and J 5 bases, leaving 19 bases between the germline ends. The CDR3 has 16 amino acids. Together with reference TRBV5-1 and TRBJ2-3, the CDR3 gives the full variable domain: KAGVTQTPRYLIKTRGQQVTLSCSPISGHRSVSWYQQTPGQGLQFLFEYFSETQRNKGNFPGRFSGRQFSNSRSEMNVSTLELGDSALYLCASSSLGGEGRDTQYFGPGTRLTVL.